This T cell receptor (beta chain) was sequenced in a study of blood T cells in healthy people across ages. Study-wide results and limits: Fewer expanded clones and more diversity marked long-lived versus aged donors.

A remark on this clonotype: Its antigen is not identified.

Trimming cost V 0 bases and J 8 bases, with 12 bases left between them. The CDR3 contains 14 residues. Germline lookup yields CDR1 SGDLS and CDR2 YYNGEE. Through a sample-barcoded 5' primer and a J-beta primer mix, a second PCR was run for roughly 6 to 11 cycles. Each CDR3 protein is one row after TCRdb ran MiXCR on the 5' RACE reads. The sample includes around 870,000 distinct CDR3 sequences, roughly 26% of them seen just once. What was sequenced was blood. V is TRBV9 and J is TRBJ2-1; D is undetermined. This clonotype was obtained from a woman older than 75 in good health. CDR3 coding DNA: TGTGCCAGCAGCGTAGAGGCAGCCTGGGATGAGCAGTTCTTC. Residues: CASSVEAAWDEQFF.